This TCR beta chain was found in a study of T cell responses to AZD1222 COVID-19 vaccine. On this clone: Its cognate antigen is unknown. The junction shows a germline mismatch at one end, possibly a read error.

Sequenced by immunoSEQ multiplex PCR; TCRdb stores in-frame clones only, minus some. The table includes 150,000 or so clones, more than 75% detected once. The CDR3 consists of 14 residues. Germline lookup yields CDR1 SGHTA and CDR2 FQGNSA. Study-wide results and limits: Spike-specific TCR repertoires showed rising breadth and depth after two AZD1222 doses. No repertoire was sampled before or during the peak T cell response, only after it.

The V and J genes are TRBV7-2 and TRBJ2-4; tentative D call: TRBD2 (6 bases). The specimen comprised peripheral blood, sampled 28 days after the second AZD1222 dose. The sequence came from an adult who received the AZD1222 COVID-19 vaccine. CDR3 loop: CASSSDGGLNIQYF. In nucleotides, the CDR3 is TGTGCCAGCAGCTCCGACGGAGGGTTAAACATTCAGTACTTT.